Sequencing of this TCR beta chain was carried out in a study of T cells in Graves' hyperthyroidism and ophthalmopathy. Notes on the study in general: Most expanded thyroid clonotypes above 0.001 recurred in blood.

Ophthalmopathy patients all had a Clinical Activity Score of at least 3, a NOSPECS grade of at least 4 and disease under 3 months old. Authors of the study amplified TCR beta CDR3 regions from RNA transcripts. The HTBI primer set was used in a first-round RT-PCR of the TCR CDR3. TCRdb re-analysed the multiplex PCR reads in MiXCR, keeping a single row per CDR3 protein. The sample contains about 270,000 distinct CDR3 sequences, 22% of which appear only once. The table lists this clonotype with a few counts. What it recognizes is unknown. The V gene lost 3 bases and the J gene lost 9 bases, with 14 bases spanning the gap. This CDR3 spans 14 amino acids. The germline V gene encodes CDR1 KGHDR and CDR2 SFDVKD.

The clonotype originates from a young man with Graves' ophthalmopathy. The specimen sequenced was blood. The chain is built from TRBV24-1 and TRBJ1-5; D ambiguous. CDR3 nucleotides: TGTGCCACCAGTGATGCCGGACCTACGGGGCCCCAGCATTTT. Residues: CATSDAGPTGPQHF.